This TCR beta chain is drawn from a study of CD8 T cells in Susac syndrome. An amount of RNA that ranged from roughly 0.5 to 1 ug was reverse transcribed with random hexamers. TCRdb re-called the immunoSEQ multiplex PCR reads through MiXCR, storing one row per CDR3 protein. The sample records some 300,000 distinct CDR3 sequences, roughly 81% being singletons. This CDR3 is 14 amino acids long. Trimming shortened V by 2 bases and J by 2 bases, and 11 bases separated the two germline ends. Germline values: CDR1 SGHRS, CDR2 YFSETQ. The chain links TRBV5-1 to TRBJ2-7; no firm D call. This clonotype was obtained from a human donor with multiple sclerosis. Sequencing input: CD8+ T cells from PBMCs. The chain's CDR3 is CASSLENPAYEQYF. The CDR3, as DNA: TGCGCCAGCAGCTTAGAGAACCCAGCCTACGAGCAGTACTTC.